This TCR beta chain was identified during a study of T cell clonotyping in hematopoietic cell transplantation. Overall study findings and caveats: Pathologically expanded recipient clonotypes increased progressively from day 30 to day 180 as diversity fell. Broader posttransplant TCR repertoire diversity was predicted by graft donor and pretransplant recipient Inverse Simpson Index values.

Method: immunoSEQ multiplex PCR; TCRdb's copy keeps in-frame clones and lacks some. This table holds roughly 3,800 clones, around three quarters found once. Trimming removed 3 bases from V and 3 bases from J, with 12 bases in between. Looked up from germline, CDR1 is SGHAT and CDR2 is FQNNGV. The CDR3 is 14 amino acids. Details on this clone: Antigen unknown.

The TCR sequence derives from a male patient in his fifties or sixties who had an allogeneic stem cell transplant from an unrelated donor, so the T cells may come from the graft donor. Some clones in this sample may be carry-over from other donors' samples. The V and J genes are TRBV11-2 and TRBJ2-7, with D perhaps matching TRBD1 or TRBD2 (5 bases each). Sequencing was performed on peripheral blood mononuclear cells, taken 100 days after allogeneic stem cell transplant. CDR3 nucleotide sequence: TGTGCCAGCAGCTTTTCTAGGGGACGCTACGAGCAGTACTTC. Translating gives CASSFSRGRYEQYF. Looking up the rest from reference TRBV11-2 and TRBJ2-7 gives the full variable domain: EAGVAQSPRYKIIEKRQSVAFWCNPISGHATLYWYQQILGQGPKLLIQFQNNGVVDDSQLPKDRFSAERLKGVDSTLKIQPAKLEDSAVYLCASSFSRGRYEQYFGPGTRLTVT.